This TCR beta chain was sequenced during a study of blood T cell repertoires in COVID-19. Background on the study: Material from acute and convalescent COVID-19 was sourced from the United States, Italy and Spain. T cells, B-cell-depleted T cells, or PBMCs provided the cDNA or gDNA that served as material.

Original analysis: Reference gene primer amplification gave estimated nucleated cell counts. Assay used: immunoSEQ multiplex PCR; TCRdb lists only in-frame clones, some missing. The DNA was the basis for D and trimming; V, J and clone size are from that table. The table lists around 36,000 clones, roughly 78% of them singletons. The material sequenced was peripheral blood. The sequence was collected from a man aged 80 or over with active or convalescent COVID-19.

The CDR3: CASSESGQGREQYF. For the CDR3, the DNA is TGCGCCAGCAGTGAGAGTGGCCAGGGCAGGGAGCAGTACTTC. The J gene is TRBJ2-7, the V gene TRBV10-1; a weak D match, TRBD1 (5 bases). This CDR3 has 14 residues. V lost 2 bases and J 7 bases, leaving 15 bases between the germline ends. Germline assignment: CDR1 WNHNN and CDR2 SYGVQD (reference sequence).